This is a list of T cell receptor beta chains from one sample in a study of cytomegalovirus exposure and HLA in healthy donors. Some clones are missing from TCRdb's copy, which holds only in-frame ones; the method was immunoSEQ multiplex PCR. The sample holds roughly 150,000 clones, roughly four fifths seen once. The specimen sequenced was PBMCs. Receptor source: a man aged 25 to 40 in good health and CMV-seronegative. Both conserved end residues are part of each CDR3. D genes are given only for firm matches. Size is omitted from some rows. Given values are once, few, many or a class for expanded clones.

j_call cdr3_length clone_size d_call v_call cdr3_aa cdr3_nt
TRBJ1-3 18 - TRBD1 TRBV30 CAWSVFRDSILSGNTIYF TGTGCCTGGAGTGTATTCAGGGACAGCATTCTCTCTGGAAACACCATATATTTT
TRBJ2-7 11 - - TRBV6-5 CASSYLYEQYF TGTGCCAGCAGCTATCTCTACGAGCAGTACTTC
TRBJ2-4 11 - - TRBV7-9 CASSSKNIQYF TGTGCCAGCAGCTCAAAAAACATTCAGTACTTC
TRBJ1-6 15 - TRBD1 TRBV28 CASSPQGQNNSPLHF TGTGCCAGCAGTCCCCAGGGACAGAATAATTCACCCCTCCACTTT
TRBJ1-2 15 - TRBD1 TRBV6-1 CASSEEGQGFYGYTF TGTGCCAGCAGTGAAGAGGGACAGGGGTTCTATGGCTACACCTTC
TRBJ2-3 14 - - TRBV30 CAWSVPGGADTQYF TGTGCCTGGAGTGTACCCGGGGGAGCGGATACGCAGTATTTT
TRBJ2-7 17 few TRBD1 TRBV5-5 CASSRAPASGQGYEQYF TGTGCCAGCAGCCGAGCTCCTGCCTCGGGACAGGGCTACGAGCAGTACTTC
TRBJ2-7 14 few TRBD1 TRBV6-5 CASSGGTGPNEQYF TGTGCCAGCAGTGGCGGGACAGGGCCTAACGAGCAGTACTTC
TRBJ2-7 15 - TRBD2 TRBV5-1 CASSLIPTSGSEQYF TGCGCCAGCAGCTTAATCCCGACTAGCGGGAGCGAGCAGTACTTC
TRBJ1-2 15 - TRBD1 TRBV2 CASSQRPGTGYGYTF TGTGCCAGCAGTCAACGTCCCGGGACAGGCTATGGCTACACCTTC
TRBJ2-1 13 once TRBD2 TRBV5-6 CASSKGLADEQFF TGTGCCAGCAGCAAGGGACTAGCTGATGAGCAGTTCTTC
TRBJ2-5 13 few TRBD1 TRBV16 CASSQGQGETQYF TGTGCCAGCAGCCAAGGACAGGGAGAGACCCAGTACTTC
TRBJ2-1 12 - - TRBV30 CAWDVGSSEQFF TGTGCCTGGGACGTAGGGAGCTCTGAGCAGTTCTTC
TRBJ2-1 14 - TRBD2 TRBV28 CASKRESSYNEQFF TGTGCCAGCAAGCGGGAGAGCTCCTACAATGAGCAGTTCTTC
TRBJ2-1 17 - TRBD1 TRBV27 CASSRLLWGTAPDEQFF TGTGCCAGCAGCCGCCTTTTGTGGGGGACAGCCCCCGATGAGCAGTTCTTC
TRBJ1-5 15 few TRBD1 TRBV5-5 CASSLNTGGLQPQHF TGTGCCAGCAGCTTGAATACAGGGGGCCTTCAGCCCCAGCATTTT
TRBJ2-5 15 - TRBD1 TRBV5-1 CASSFTDRGQETQYF TGCGCCAGCAGCTTTACGGACAGGGGACAGGAGACCCAGTACTTC
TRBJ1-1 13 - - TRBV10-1 CASSERRDTEAFF TGCGCCAGCAGTGAGCGACGGGATACTGAAGCTTTCTTT
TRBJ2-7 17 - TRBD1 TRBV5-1 CASSLSPTGTGEDEQYF TGCGCCAGCAGCTTGTCACCGACCGGGACAGGGGAGGACGAGCAGTACTTC
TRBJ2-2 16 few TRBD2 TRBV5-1 CASSRETGGNTGELFF TGCGCCAGCAGCCGGGAGACGGGGGGGAACACCGGGGAGCTGTTTTTT
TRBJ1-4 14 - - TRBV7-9 CASSLGGVGEKLFF TGTGCCAGCAGCTTAGGGGGGGTTGGGGAAAAACTGTTTTTT
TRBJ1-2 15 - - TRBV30 CAWRLFGGGNYGYTF TGTGCCTGGAGACTCTTTGGCGGTGGTAACTATGGCTACACCTTC
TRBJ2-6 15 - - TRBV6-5 CASSYRGSGANVLTF TGTGCCAGCAGTTACCGGGGGTCTGGGGCCAACGTCCTGACTTTC
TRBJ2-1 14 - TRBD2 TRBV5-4 CASSSRELYNEQFF TGTGCCAGCAGCTCGCGGGAGCTATACAATGAGCAGTTCTTC
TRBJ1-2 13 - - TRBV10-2 CASRLSPDYGYTF TGCGCCAGCAGACTATCCCCCGACTATGGCTACACCTTC
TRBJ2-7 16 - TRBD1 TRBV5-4 CASSSFGTGSEYEQYF TGTGCCAGCAGCTCCTTCGGGACAGGGTCTGAATACGAGCAGTACTTC
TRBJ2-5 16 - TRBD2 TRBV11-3 CASSLGTSGRAETQYF TGTGCCAGCAGCTTAGGGACTAGCGGGAGGGCGGAGACCCAGTACTTC
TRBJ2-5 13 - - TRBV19 CASSIALEETQYF TGTGCCAGTAGTATAGCACTAGAAGAGACCCAGTACTTC
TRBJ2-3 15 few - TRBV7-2 CASSFSRARTDTQYF TGTGCCAGCAGCTTTTCGCGGGCGCGGACAGATACGCAGTATTTT
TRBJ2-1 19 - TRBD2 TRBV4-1 CASSHRQVRREGRHNEQFF TGCGCCAGCAGCCACCGTCAGGTTAGACGGGAGGGCCGACACAATGAGCAGTTCTTC
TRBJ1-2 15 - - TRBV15 CATSDITVANYGYTF TGTGCCACCAGTGATATTACAGTAGCTAACTATGGCTACACCTTC
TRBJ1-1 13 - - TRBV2 CASSRTVNTEAFF TGTGCCAGCAGCCGGACAGTTAACACTGAAGCTTTCTTT
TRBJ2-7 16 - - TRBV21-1 CAVLPLAGGRINEQYF TGTGCCGTTTTACCGCTGGCGGGAGGGCGGATAAACGAGCAGTACTTC
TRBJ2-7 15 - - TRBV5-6 CASSAGWAVSYEQYF TGTGCCAGCAGCGCGGGTTGGGCTGTTTCCTACGAGCAGTACTTC
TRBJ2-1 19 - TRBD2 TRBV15 CATSSGLAGGPAAYNEQFF TGTGCCACCAGCAGCGGGCTAGCGGGAGGGCCCGCCGCCTACAATGAGCAGTTCTTC
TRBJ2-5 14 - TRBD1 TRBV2 CASRDRGGGETQYF TGTGCCAGCCGGGACAGGGGAGGTGGCGAGACCCAGTACTTC
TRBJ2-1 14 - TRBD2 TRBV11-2 CASSDGLVGDEQFF TGTGCCAGCAGCGACGGACTAGTTGGGGATGAGCAGTTCTTC
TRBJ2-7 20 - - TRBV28 CASSFRKTGGSAGDLYEQYF TGTGCCAGCAGTTTCAGAAAAACAGGGGGTTCCGCGGGAGACTTATACGAGCAGTACTTC
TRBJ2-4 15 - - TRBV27 CASSPVGGPKNIQYF TGTGCCAGCAGTCCTGTCGGCGGTCCCAAAAACATTCAGTACTTC
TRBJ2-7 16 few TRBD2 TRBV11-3 CASSPGTSGSSYEQYF TGTGCCAGCAGCCCCGGGACTAGCGGGAGCTCCTACGAGCAGTACTTC
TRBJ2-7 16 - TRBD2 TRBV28 CASSRPPRDYDYEQYF TGTGCCAGCAGTAGACCCCCCCGGGACTATGATTACGAGCAGTACTTC
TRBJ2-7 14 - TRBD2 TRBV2 CATPRAGDPYEQYF TGTGCCACCCCCCGAGCGGGGGATCCCTACGAGCAGTACTTC
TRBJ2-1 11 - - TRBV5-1 CASSGGLAAFF TGCGCCAGCAGCGGGGGACTTGCTGCGTTCTTC
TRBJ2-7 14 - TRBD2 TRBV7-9 CASSETSGRGEQYF TGTGCCAGCAGCGAGACTAGCGGGAGGGGAGAGCAGTACTTC
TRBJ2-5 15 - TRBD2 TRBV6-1 CASSEGLAGQETQYF TGTGCCAGCAGTGAGGGGTTAGCGGGGCAAGAGACCCAGTACTTC
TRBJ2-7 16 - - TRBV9 CASSVAGEHPLYEQYF TGTGCCAGCAGCGTAGCGGGAGAACACCCTCTATACGAGCAGTACTTC
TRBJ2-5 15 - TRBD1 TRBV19 CASSIAPQGAQTQYF TGTGCCAGTAGTATAGCCCCACAGGGGGCTCAGACCCAGTACTTC
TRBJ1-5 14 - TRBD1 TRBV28 CASSSGQGRQPQHF TGTGCCAGCAGCTCGGGACAGGGACGGCAGCCCCAGCATTTT
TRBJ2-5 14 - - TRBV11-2 CASSLEAAQETQYF TGTGCCAGCAGCTTAGAAGCGGCTCAAGAGACCCAGTACTTC
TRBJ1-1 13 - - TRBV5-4 CASSQQGGTEAFF TGTGCCAGCAGCCAACAGGGCGGAACTGAAGCTTTCTTT
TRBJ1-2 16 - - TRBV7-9 CASSSEVMRVNYGYTF TGTGCCAGCAGCTCCGAAGTCATGCGGGTCAACTATGGCTACACCTTC
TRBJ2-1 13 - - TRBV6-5 CASSYGPNNEQFF TGTGCCAGCAGTTACGGGCCCAACAATGAGCAGTTCTTC
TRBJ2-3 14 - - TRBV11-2 CASRDWGPTDTQYF TGTGCCAGCAGGGACTGGGGGCCAACAGATACGCAGTATTTT
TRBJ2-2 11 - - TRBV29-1 CSVGRAGELFF TGCAGCGTTGGTCGGGCCGGGGAGCTGTTTTTT
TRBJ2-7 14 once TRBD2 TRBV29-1 CSVVKKREEYEQYF TGCAGCGTTGTGAAAAAGCGGGAGGAGTACGAGCAGTACTTC